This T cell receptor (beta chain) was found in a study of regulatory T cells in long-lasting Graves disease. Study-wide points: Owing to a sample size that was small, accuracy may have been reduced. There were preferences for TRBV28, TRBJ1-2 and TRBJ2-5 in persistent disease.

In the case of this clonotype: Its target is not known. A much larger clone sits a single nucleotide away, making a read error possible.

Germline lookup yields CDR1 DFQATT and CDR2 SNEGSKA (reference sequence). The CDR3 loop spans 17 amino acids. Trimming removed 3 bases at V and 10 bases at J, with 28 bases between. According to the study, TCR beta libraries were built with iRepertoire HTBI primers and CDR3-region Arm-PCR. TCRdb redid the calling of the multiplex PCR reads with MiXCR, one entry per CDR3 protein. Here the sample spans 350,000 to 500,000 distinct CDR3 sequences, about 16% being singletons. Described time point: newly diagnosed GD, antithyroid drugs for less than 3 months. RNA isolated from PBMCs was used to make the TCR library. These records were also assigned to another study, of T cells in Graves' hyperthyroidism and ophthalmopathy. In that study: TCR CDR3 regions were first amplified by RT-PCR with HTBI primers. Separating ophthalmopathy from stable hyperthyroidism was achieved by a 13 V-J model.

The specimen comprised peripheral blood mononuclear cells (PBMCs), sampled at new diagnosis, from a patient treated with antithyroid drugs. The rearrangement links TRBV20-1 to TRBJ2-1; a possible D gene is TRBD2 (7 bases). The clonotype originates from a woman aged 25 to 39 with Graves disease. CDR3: CSASDFGGLAASYEQFF. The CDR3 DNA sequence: TGCAGTGCTAGTGATTTCGGGGGGCTAGCGGCCTCCTACGAGCAGTTCTTC.